The clone carrying this TCR beta chain was observed many times. These data come from a study of T cell repertoires in cytomegalovirus infection. TCRdb itself ran the reads through MiXCR, one entry per CDR3 protein. Of 200,000 to 300,000 distinct CDR3 sequences in the sample, about an eighth were seen once. CDR3 length: 17 residues. V shed 0 bases and J 5 bases; nucleotides not matched to a gene: 12. Germline V gene data show CDR1 as SGHVS and CDR2 as FQNEAQ. The V and J genes are TRBV7-8 and TRBJ2-7, with 8 nucleotides matching TRBD1. This sequence originates from a human donor in good health (CMV status not recorded). Some clones in this sample may be carry-over from other donors' samples. Material for sequencing was PBMCs. The CDR3 region is CASSLAPRETGAHEQYF. As DNA, the CDR3 is TGTGCCAGCAGCTTAGCTCCCCGGGAGACAGGGGCCCACGAGCAGTACTTC.